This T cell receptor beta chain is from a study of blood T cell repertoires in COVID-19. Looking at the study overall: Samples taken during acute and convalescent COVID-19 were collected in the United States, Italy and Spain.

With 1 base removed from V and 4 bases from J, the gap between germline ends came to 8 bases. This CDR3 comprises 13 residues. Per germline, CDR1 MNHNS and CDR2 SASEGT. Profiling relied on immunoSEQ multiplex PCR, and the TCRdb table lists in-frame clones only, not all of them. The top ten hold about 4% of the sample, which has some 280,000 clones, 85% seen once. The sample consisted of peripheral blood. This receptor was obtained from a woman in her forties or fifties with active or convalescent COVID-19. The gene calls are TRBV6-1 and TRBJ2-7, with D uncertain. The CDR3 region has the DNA TGTGCCAGCAGTGAAGGATCGAGATACGAGCAGTACTTC. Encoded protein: CASSEGSRYEQYF.